This TCR beta chain comes out of a study of beta chain features in type 1 diabetes. Sequenced material consisted of expressed TCRB transcripts (all of the isolated RNA was reverse transcribed). Profiling relied on immunoSEQ multiplex PCR, and the TCRdb table lists in-frame clones only, not all of them. The sample carries about 320,000 clones, 12% to 15% recorded once. The CDR3 loop spans 14 amino acids. Trimming removed 7 bases from V and 6 bases from J, with 18 bases in between. Germline assignment: CDR1 ENHRY and CDR2 SYGVKD. The source is a man in his thirties or forties in good health. The material sequenced was central memory CD4+ T cells from blood. This chain joins TRBV10-3 and TRBJ1-2, with TRBD1 as a possible D gene (6 bases). CDR3 coding DNA: TGTGCCATCAACCCGAATTGGGGGGCGAATGGCTACACCTTC. The encoded protein is CAINPNWGANGYTF.